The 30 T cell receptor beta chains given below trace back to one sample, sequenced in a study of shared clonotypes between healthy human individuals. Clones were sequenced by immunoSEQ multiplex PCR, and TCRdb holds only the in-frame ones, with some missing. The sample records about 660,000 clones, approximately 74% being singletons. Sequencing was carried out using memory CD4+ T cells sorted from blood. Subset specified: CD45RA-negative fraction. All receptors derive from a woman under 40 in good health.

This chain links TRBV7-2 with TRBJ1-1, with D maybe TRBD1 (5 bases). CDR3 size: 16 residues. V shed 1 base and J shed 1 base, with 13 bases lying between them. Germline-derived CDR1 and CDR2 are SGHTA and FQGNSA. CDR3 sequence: CASSLGLRVWNTEAFF. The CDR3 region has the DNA TGTGCCAGCAGCTTAGGCCTCAGGGTCTGGAACACTGAAGCTTTCTTT.

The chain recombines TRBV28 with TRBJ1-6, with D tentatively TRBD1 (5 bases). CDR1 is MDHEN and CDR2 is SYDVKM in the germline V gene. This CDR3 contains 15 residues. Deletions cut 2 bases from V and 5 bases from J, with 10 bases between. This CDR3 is CASSLGGTHNSPLHF. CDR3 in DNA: TGTGCCAGCAGTTTAGGGGGGACCCATAATTCACCCCTCCACTTT. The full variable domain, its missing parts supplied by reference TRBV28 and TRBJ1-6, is DVKVTQSSRYLVKRTGEKVFLECVQDMDHENMFWYRQDPGLGLRLIYFSYDVKMKEKGDIPEGYSVSREKKERFSLILESASTNQTSMYLCASSLGGTHNSPLHFGNGTRLTVT.

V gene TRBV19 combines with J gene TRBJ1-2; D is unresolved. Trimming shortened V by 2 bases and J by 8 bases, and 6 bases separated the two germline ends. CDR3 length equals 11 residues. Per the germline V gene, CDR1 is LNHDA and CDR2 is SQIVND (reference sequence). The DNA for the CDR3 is TGTGCCAGTAGTATATTCGACGGCTACACCTTC. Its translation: CASSIFDGYTF.

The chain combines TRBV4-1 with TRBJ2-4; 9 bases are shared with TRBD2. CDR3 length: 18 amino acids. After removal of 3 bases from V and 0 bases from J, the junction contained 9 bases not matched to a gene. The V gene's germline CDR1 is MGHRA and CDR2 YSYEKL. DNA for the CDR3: TGCGCCAGCAGCCACGCCTGGCGGGAGGGGCTAGCCAAAAACATTCAGTACTTC. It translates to CASSHAWREGLAKNIQYF.

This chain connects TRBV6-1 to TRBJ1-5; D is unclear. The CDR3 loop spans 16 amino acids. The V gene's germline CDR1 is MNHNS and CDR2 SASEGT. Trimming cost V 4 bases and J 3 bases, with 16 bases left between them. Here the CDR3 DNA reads TGTGCCAGCAGTGCGAGTTTATCGCGGAACAATCAGCCCCAGCATTTT. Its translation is CASSASLSRNNQPQHF.

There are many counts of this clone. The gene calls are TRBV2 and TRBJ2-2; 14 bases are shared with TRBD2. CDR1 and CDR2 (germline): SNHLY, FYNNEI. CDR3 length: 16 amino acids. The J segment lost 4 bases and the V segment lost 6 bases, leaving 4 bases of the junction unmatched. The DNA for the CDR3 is TGTGCCAGCAGGAGGGGACTAGCGGGAGCCACCGGGGAGCTGTTTTTT. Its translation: CASRRGLAGATGELFF.

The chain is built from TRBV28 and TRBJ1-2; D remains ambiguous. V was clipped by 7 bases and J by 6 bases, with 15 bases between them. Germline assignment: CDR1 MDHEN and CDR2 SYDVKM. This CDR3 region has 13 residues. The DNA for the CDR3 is TGTGCCAGCACCAAAGCAGGTCGGGATGGCTACACCTTC. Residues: CASTKAGRDGYTF.

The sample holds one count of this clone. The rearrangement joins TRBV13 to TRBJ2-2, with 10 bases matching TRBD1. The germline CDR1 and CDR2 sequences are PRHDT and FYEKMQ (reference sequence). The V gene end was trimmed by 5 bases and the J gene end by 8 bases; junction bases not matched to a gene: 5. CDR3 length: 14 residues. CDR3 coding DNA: TGTGCCAGCAGCCCGACAGGGGGCTTTGGGGAGCTGTTTTTT. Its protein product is CASSPTGGFGELFF.

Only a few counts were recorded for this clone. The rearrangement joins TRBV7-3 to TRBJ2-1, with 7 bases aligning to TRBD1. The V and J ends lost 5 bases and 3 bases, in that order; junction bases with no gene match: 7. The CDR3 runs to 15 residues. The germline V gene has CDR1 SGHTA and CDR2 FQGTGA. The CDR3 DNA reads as TGTGCCAGCAGCGCTGACAGGGCTGACTACAATGAGCAGTTCTTC. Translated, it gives CASSADRADYNEQFF.

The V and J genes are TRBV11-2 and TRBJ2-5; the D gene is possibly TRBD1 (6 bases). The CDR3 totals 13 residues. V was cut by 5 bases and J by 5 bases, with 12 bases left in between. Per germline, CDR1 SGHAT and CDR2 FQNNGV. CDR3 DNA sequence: TGTGCCAGCAGCCTTACAGGGTTTGAGACCCAGTACTTC. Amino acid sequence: CASSLTGFETQYF.

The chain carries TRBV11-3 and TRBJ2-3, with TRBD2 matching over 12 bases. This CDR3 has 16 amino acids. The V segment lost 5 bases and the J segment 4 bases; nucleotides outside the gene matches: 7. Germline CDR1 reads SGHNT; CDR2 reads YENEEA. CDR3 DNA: TGTGCCAGCAGCCGTAAGACTAGCGGGGGTTCAGATACGCAGTATTTT. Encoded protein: CASSRKTSGGSDTQYF.

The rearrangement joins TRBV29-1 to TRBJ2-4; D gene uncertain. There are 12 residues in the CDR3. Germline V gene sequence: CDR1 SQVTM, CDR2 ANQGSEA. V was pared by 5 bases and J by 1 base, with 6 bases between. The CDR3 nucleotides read TGCAGCGTTCTAGGGGCCAAAAACATTCAGTACTTC. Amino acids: CSVLGAKNIQYF. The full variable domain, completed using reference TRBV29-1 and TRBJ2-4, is SAVISQKPSRDICQRGTSLTIQCQVDSQVTMMFWYRQQPGQSLTLIATANQGSEATYESGFVIDKFPISRPNLTFSTLTVSNMSPEDSSIYLCSVLGAKNIQYFGAGTRLSVL.

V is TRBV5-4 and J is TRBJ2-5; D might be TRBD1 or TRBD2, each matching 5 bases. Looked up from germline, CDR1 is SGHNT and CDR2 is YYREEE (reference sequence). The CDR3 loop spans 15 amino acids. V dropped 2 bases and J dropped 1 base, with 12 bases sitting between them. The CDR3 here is CASSFGSGPQETQYF. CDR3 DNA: TGTGCCAGCAGCTTTGGATCGGGACCCCAAGAGACCCAGTACTTC. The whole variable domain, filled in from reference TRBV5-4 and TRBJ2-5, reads ETGVTQSPTHLIKTRGQQVTLRCSSQSGHNTVSWYQQALGQGPQFIFQYYREEENGRGNFPPRFSGLQFPNYSSELNVNALELDDSALYLCASSFGSGPQETQYFGPGTRLLVL.

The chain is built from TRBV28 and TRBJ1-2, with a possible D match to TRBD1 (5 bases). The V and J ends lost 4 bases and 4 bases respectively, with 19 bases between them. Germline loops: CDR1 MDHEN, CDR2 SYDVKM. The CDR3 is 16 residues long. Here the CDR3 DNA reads TGTGCCAGCAGTTCGCCCGCAGGGCCTGAACCCTATGGCTACACCTTC. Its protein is CASSSPAGPEPYGYTF.

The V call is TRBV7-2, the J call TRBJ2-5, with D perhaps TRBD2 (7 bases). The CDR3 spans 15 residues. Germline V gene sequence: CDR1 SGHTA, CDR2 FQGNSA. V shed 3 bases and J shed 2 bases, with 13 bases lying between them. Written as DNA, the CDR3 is TGTGCCAGCAGCTTTCGGGGGGCGAGGCAAGAGACCCAGTACTTC. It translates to CASSFRGARQETQYF.

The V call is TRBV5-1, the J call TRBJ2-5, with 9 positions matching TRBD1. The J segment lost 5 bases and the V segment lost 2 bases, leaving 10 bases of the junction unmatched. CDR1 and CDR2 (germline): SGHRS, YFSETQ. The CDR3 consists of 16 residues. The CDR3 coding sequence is TGCGCCAGCAGCTTCGCACCGGGACAGGGATGGGAGACCCAGTACTTC. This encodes CASSFAPGQGWETQYF.

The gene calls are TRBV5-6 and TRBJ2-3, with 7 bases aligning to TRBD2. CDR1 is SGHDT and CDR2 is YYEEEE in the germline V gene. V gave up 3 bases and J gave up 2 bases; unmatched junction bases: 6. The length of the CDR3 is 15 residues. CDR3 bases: TGTGCCAGCAGCTCTCCGGGACTAATCACAGATACGCAGTATTTT. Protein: CASSSPGLITDTQYF.

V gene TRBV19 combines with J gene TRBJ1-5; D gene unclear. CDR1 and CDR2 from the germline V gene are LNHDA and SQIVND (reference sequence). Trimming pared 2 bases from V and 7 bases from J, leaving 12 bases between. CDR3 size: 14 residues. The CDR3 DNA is TGTGCCAGTAGTATATCCGTTCCGGGGCAGCCCCAGCATTTT. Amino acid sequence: CASSISVPGQPQHF. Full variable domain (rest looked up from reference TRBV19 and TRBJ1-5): DGGITQSPKYLFRKEGQNVTLSCEQNLNHDAMYWYRQDPGQGLRLIYYSQIVNDFQKGDIAEGYSVSREKKESFPLTVTSAQKNPTAFYLCASSISVPGQPQHFGDGTRLSIL.

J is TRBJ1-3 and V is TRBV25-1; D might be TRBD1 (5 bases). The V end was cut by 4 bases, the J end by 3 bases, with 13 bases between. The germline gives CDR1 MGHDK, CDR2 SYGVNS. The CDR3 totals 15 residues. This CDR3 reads CASSAQGEVGNTIYF. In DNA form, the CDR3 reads TGTGCCAGCAGTGCCCAGGGTGAAGTTGGAAACACCATATATTTT.

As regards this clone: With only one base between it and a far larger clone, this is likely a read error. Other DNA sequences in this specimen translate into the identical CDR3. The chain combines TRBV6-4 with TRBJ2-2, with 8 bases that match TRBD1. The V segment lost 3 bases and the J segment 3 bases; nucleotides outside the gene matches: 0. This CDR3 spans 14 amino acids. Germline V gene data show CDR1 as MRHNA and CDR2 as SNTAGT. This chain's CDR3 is CASSETGDTGELFF. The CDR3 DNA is TGTGCCAGCAGTGAGACAGGGGACACCGGGGAGCTGTTTTTT.

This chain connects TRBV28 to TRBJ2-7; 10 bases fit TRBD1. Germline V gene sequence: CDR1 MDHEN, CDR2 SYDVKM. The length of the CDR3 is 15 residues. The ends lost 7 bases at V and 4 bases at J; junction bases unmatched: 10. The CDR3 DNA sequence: TGTGCCAGCATCTCCCCCGGGACAGGGGAATACGAGCAGTACTTC. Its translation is CASISPGTGEYEQYF.

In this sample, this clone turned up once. CDR3 DNA sequence: TGTGCCAGCAGTTTCCCCTCAAGCCAACTAGCTGGGGAATACAATGAGCAGTTCTTC. Translated: CASSFPSSQLAGEYNEQFF. This rearrangement joins TRBV28 to TRBJ2-1; the D gene is possibly TRBD2 (6 bases). CDR3 length: 19 amino acids. Germline-derived CDR1 and CDR2 are MDHEN and SYDVKM. Trimming left V 3 bases short and J 4 bases short, with 25 bases between.

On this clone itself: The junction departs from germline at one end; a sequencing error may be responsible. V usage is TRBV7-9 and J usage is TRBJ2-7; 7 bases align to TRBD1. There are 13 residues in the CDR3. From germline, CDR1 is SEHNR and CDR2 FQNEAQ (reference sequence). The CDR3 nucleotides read TGTGCCAGCAGTCTAACGACTACAGGGGTCAACATCTTC. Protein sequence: CASSLTTTGVNIF.

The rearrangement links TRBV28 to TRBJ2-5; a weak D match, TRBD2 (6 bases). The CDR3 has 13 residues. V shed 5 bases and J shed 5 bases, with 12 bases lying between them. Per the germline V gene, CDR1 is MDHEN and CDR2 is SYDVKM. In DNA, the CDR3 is TGTGCCAGCAGTGACCCGGGGAGGGAGACCCAGTACTTC. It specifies CASSDPGRETQYF.

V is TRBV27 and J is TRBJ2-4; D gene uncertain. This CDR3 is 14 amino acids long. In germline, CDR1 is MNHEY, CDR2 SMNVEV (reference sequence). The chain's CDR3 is CANSGYLAKNIQYF. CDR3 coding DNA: TGTGCTAATTCTGGTTACCTAGCCAAAAACATTCAGTACTTC.

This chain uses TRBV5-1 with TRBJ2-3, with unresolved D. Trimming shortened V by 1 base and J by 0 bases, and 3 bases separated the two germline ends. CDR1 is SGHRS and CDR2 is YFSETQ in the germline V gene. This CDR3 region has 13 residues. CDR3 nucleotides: TGCGCCAGCAGCTTGAGGAGCACAGATACGCAGTATTTT. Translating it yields CASSLRSTDTQYF. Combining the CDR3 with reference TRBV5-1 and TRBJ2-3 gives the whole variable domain KAGVTQTPRYLIKTRGQQVTLSCSPISGHRSVSWYQQTPGQGLQFLFEYFSETQRNKGNFPGRFSGRQFSNSRSEMNVSTLELGDSALYLCASSLRSTDTQYFGPGTRLTVL.

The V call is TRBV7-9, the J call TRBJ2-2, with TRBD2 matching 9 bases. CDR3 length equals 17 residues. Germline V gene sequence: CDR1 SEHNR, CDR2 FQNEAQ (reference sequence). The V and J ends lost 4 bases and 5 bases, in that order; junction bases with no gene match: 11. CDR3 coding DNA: TGTGCCAGCAGCTCTCGCGGGAGGGCGGCGGGGACCGGGGAGCTGTTTTTT. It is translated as CASSSRGRAAGTGELFF.

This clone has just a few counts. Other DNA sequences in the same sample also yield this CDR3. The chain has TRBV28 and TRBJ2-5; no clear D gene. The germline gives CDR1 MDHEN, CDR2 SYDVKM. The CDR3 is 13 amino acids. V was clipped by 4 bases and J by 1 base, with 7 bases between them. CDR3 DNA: TGTGCCAGCAGTTCCTCTTCCCAAGAGACCCAGTACTTC. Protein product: CASSSSSQETQYF.

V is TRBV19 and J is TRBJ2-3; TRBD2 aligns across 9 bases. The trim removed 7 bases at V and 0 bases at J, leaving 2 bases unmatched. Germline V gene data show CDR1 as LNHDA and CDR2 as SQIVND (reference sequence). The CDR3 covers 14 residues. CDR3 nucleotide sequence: TGTGCCAGTAAGCGGGAGGCTAGCACAGATACGCAGTATTTT. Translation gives CASKREASTDTQYF.

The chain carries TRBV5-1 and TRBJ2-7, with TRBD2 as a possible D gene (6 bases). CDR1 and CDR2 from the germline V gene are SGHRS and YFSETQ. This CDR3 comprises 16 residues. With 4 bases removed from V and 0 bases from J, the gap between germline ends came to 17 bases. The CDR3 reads CASSVAGHQSSYEQYF. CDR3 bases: TGCGCCAGCAGCGTGGCGGGGCATCAAAGCTCCTACGAGCAGTACTTC.